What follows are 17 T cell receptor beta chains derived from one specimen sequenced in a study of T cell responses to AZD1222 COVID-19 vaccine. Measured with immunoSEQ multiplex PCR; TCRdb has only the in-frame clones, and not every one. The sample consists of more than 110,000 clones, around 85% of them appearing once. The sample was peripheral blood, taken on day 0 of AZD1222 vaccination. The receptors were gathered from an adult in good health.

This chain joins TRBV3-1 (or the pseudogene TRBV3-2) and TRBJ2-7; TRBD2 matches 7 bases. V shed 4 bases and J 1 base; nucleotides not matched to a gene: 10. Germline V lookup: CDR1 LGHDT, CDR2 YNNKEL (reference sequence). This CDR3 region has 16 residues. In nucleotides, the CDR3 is TGTGCCAGCAGCCCGGTCTCTAGGGGAGGGTCCTACGAGCAGTACTTC. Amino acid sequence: CASSPVSRGGSYEQYF.

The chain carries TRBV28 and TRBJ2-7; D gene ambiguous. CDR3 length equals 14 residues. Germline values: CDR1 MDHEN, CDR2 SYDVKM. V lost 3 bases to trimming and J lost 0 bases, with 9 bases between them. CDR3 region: CASSFRRSSYEQYF. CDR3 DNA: TGTGCCAGCAGTTTCAGACGGAGCTCCTACGAGCAGTACTTC.

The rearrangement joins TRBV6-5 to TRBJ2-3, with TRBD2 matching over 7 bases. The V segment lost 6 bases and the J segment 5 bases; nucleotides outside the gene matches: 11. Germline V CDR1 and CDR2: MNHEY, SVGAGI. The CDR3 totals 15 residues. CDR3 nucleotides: TGTGCCAGCAGAACCTTCCCCGGACTAGTAGATACGCAGTATTTT. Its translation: CASRTFPGLVDTQYF.

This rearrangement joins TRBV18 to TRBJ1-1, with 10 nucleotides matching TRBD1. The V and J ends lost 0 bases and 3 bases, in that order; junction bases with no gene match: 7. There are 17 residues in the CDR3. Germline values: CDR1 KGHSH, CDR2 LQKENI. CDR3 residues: CASSPPTGGAGYTEAFF. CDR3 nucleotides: TGTGCCAGCTCACCACCGACAGGGGGCGCGGGCTACACTGAAGCTTTCTTT.

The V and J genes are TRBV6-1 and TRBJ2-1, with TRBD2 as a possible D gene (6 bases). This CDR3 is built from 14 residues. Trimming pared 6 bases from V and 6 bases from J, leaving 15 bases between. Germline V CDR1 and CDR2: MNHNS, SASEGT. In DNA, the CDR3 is TGTGCCAGCAGGGGTACCCGGGACTCCAATGAGCAGTTCTTC. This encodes CASRGTRDSNEQFF.

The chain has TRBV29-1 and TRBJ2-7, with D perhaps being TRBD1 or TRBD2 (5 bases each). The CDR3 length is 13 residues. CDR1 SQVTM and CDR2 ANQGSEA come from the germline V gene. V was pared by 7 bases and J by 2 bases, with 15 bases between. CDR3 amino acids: CSASTVGAYEQYF. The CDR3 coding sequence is TGCAGCGCCTCGACAGTGGGGGCCTACGAGCAGTACTTC.

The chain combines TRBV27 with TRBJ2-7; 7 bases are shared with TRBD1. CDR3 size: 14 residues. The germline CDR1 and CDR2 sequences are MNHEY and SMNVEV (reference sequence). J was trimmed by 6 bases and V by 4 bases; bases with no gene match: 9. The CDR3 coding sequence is TGTGCCAGCAGTTCGGGACAGCCAGGAGCCGAGCAGTACTTC. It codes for CASSSGQPGAEQYF.

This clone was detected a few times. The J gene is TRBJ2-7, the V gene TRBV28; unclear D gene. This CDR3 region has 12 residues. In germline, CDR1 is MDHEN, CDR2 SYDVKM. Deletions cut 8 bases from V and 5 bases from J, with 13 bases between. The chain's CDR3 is CASGLTRDEQYF. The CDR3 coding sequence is TGTGCCAGCGGTCTAACCCGGGACGAGCAGTACTTC.

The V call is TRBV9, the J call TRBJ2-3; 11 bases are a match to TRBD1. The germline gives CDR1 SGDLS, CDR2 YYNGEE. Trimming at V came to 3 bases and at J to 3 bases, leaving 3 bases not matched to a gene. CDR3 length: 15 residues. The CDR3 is CASSAWDRGTDTQYF. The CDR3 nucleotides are TGTGCCAGCAGCGCTTGGGACAGGGGGACAGATACGCAGTATTTT.

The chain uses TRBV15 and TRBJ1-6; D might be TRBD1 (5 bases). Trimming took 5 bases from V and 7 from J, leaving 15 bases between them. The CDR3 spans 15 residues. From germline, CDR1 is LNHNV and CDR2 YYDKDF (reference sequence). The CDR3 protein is CATSPGTVANSPLHF. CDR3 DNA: TGTGCCACCAGCCCGGGGACTGTGGCCAATTCACCCCTCCACTTT.

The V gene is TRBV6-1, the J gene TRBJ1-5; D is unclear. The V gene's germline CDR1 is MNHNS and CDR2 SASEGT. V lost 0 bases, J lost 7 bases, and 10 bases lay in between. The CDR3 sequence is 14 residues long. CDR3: CASSEAGRRQPQHF. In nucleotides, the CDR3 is TGTGCCAGCAGTGAAGCGGGAAGGCGACAGCCCCAGCATTTT.

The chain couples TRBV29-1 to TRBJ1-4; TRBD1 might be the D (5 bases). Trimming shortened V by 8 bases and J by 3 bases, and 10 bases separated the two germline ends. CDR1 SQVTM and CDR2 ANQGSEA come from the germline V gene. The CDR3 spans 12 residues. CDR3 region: CSLMGANEKLFF. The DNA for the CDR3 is TGCAGCCTAATGGGGGCTAATGAAAAACTGTTTTTT.

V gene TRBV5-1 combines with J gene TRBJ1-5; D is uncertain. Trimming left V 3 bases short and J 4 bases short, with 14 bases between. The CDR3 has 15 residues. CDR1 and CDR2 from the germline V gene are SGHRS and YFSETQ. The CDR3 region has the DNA TGCGCCAGCAGCTCAGGTCCAGGAGAAAATCAGCCCCAGCATTTT. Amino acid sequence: CASSSGPGENQPQHF.

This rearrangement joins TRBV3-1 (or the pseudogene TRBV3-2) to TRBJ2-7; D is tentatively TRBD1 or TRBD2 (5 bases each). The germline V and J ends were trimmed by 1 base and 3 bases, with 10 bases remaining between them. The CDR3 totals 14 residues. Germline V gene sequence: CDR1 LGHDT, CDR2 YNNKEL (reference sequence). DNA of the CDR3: TGTGCCAGCAGCCAAGGGGACGGCTTCTACGAGCAGTACTTC. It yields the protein CASSQGDGFYEQYF.

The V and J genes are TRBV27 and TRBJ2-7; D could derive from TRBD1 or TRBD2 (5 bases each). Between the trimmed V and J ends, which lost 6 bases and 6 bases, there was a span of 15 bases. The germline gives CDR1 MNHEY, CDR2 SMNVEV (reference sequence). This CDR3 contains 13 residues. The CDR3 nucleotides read TGTGCCAGCAGCCTAGGGACCGGTAGCGAGCAGTACTTC. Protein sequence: CASSLGTGSEQYF.

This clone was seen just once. CDR3 DNA: TGTGCTAGTGGTTTGCATCTCAACACTGAAGCTTTCTTT. Protein product: CASGLHLNTEAFF. V usage is TRBV12-5 and J usage is TRBJ1-1; D call uncertain. The CDR3 is made up of 13 amino acids. V lost 2 bases and J lost 2, with 6 bases in between. The V gene's germline CDR1 is LGHNT and CDR2 FRNRAP.

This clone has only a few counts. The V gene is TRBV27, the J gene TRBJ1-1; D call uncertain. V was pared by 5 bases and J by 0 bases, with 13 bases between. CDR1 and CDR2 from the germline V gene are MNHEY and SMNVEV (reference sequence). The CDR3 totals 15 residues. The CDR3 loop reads CASSEITAMNTEAFF. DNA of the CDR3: TGTGCCAGCAGTGAGATAACAGCCATGAACACTGAAGCTTTCTTT.